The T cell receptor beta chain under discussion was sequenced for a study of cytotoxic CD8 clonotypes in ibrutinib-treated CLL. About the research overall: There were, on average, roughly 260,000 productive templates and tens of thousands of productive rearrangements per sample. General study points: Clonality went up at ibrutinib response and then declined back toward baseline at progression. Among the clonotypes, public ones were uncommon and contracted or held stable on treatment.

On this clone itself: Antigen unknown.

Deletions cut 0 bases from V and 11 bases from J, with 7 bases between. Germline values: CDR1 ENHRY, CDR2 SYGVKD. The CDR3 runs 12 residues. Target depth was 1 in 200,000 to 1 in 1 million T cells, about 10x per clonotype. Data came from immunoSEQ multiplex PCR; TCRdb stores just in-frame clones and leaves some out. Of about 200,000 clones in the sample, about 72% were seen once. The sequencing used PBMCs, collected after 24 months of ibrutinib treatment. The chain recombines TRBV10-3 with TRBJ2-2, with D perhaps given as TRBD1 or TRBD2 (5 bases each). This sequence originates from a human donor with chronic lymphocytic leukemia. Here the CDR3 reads CAISESRGELFF. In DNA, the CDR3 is TGTGCCATCAGTGAGTCTCGGGGCGAGCTGTTTTTT.